These 5 T cell receptor beta chains share one sample of origin, sequenced in a study of T-cell memory formation after mild COVID-19 (dated by TCRdb to 2020 to 2022). The library came from 5' RACE. Sequencing relied on an Illumina NovaSeq 6000. TCRdb applied fastp at Q25 and MiXCR to the public reads, then kept only in-frame beta chains. CDR3 protein sequences are deduplicated, and each keeps its most common genes and DNA. This sample holds 390,000 or so distinct CDR3 sequences; approximately 15% were observed only once. Together, the top ten hold 20% to 25% of the sample. Material: PBMCs or a T cell subset sorted from them (not recorded which). The receptor source for this set is a man aged 18 to 30 who had mild COVID-19 (a few samples of this study predate the infection). The sample titles of this study are shuffled in the database, so cell type and time point are left out; the donor was told from shared clones.

In DNA form, the CDR3 reads TGTGCCAGCAGTTATTCGCAGGGGAACTACGAGCAGTACTTC. It is translated as CASSYSQGNYEQYF. The chain links TRBV6-5 to TRBJ2-7; D possibly corresponds to TRBD1 (6 bases). V lost 3 bases to trimming and J lost 3 bases, with 12 bases between them. The CDR3 is made up of 14 amino acids. The germline CDR1 and CDR2 sequences are MNHEY and SVGAGI.

The chain employs TRBV12-3 or TRBV12-4 and TRBJ2-7, with a weak D call TRBD1 (6 bases). V lost 1 base and J lost 3, with 10 bases in between. The CDR3 is made up of 14 amino acids. The CDR3, as DNA: TGTGCCAGCAGTTTAGTTGGGACATACTACGAGCAGTACTTC. Residues: CASSLVGTYYEQYF.

V and J are TRBV5-1 and TRBJ2-3; the match to TRBD2 covers 8 bases. The CDR3 loop spans 15 amino acids. V was pared by 4 bases and J by 2 bases, with 6 bases of the junction left unmatched. In germline, CDR1 is SGHRS, CDR2 YFSETQ. CDR3 sequence reads: CASSVLSGDTDTQYF. CDR3 nucleotides: TGCGCCAGCAGCGTACTTAGCGGGGACACAGATACGCAGTATTTT.

The V and J genes are TRBV6-5 and TRBJ1-1, with D possibly being TRBD1 (6 bases). Germline lookup yields CDR1 MNHEY and CDR2 SVGAGI. Deletions cut 0 bases from V and 10 bases from J, with 15 bases between. The CDR3 is 14 amino acids. CDR3 residues: CASSYSERDTGAFF. CDR3 bases: TGTGCCAGCAGTTACTCGGAGCGGGACACAGGAGCTTTCTTT.

This clonotype was counted only a few times. V is TRBV4-1 and J is TRBJ2-1; 10 bases are a match to TRBD2. Germline CDR1 is MGHRA and CDR2 is YSYEKL. The CDR3 spans 14 residues. V trimming: 6 bases; J trimming: 7 bases; junction bases outside the gene matches: 6. CDR3 amino acids: CASRSLAGLNEQFF. CDR3 coding DNA: TGCGCCAGCAGATCACTAGCGGGGTTAAATGAGCAGTTCTTC.